What follows are 29 T cell receptor beta chains derived from one specimen sequenced in a study of beta chain features in type 1 diabetes. The study, taken as a whole, reports: TCRB CDR3 length was moderately but significantly reduced in all four CD4+ subsets of Type 1 diabetes patients.

The antigens these receptors bind are not known. Expressed TCRB transcripts were sequenced after all isolated RNA was converted to cDNA. Generated by immunoSEQ multiplex PCR, the TCRdb table keeps only in-frame clones and is missing some. Here the sample spans roughly 230,000 clones, 11% being singletons. Sequencing used naive CD4+ T cells from blood. The receptors come from a man aged 25-45 years with type 1 diabetes.

On this clone: Other DNA sequences of this sample code for an identical CDR3. The CDR3 nucleotides read TGTGCCAGCAGCTCGCAGGGGAACACTGAAGCTTTCTTT. Protein product: CASSSQGNTEAFF. V and J are TRBV7-2 and TRBJ1-1; TRBD1 might be the D (5 bases). Trimming took 4 bases from V and 1 from J, leaving 7 bases between them. The CDR3 totals 13 residues. From germline, CDR1 is SGHTA and CDR2 FQGNSA.

This clone was counted a few times. This chain uses TRBV6-5 with TRBJ1-2; 10 bases fit TRBD1. CDR1 is MNHEY, CDR2 SVGAGI, per germline. There are 12 residues in the CDR3. The V and J ends lost 5 bases and 7 bases, in that order; junction bases with no gene match: 1. The CDR3 loop reads CASSDRGPGYTF. The CDR3 DNA is TGTGCCAGCAGTGACAGGGGGCCTGGCTACACCTTC.

This clone appeared a few times. The chain couples TRBV7-9 to TRBJ2-7; no firm D call. CDR3 size: 14 residues. Germline V lookup: CDR1 SEHNR, CDR2 FQNEAQ (reference sequence). The V and J ends lost 1 base and 3 bases respectively, with 10 bases between them. The CDR3, as DNA: TGTGCCAGCAGCTTAGGTAGTCAGGTCTACGAGCAGTACTTC. Protein sequence: CASSLGSQVYEQYF.

This clone was found a few times. The gene calls are TRBV4-2 and TRBJ1-6; no reliable D call. CDR3 length: 13 residues. The ends were cut back, 2 bases at V and 13 bases at J, with 12 bases in the middle. Looked up from germline, CDR1 is LGHNA and CDR2 is YNFKEQ. The CDR3 spells CASSQMRNLPLHF. The DNA for the CDR3 is TGTGCCAGCAGCCAAATGAGAAATCTGCCCCTCCACTTT.

There are a few counts of this clone. Here the CDR3 reads CASSHRPGGADTQYF. In DNA, the CDR3 is TGCGCCAGCAGCCACCGACCGGGGGGGGCAGATACGCAGTATTTT. The chain recombines TRBV4-3 with TRBJ2-3; 8 bases are shared with TRBD2. After removal of 3 bases from V and 4 bases from J, the junction contained 6 bases not matched to a gene. The CDR3 spans 15 residues. Germline CDR1 LGHNA, CDR2 YSLEER.

The gene calls are TRBV28 and TRBJ1-1; D is uncertain. This CDR3 contains 12 residues. Germline V gene data show CDR1 as MDHEN and CDR2 as SYDVKM. V lost 5 bases to trimming and J lost 4 bases, with 8 bases between them. Here the CDR3 reads CASSPVFTEAFF. CDR3 nucleotides: TGTGCCAGCAGTCCCGTATTCACTGAAGCTTTCTTT. Together with reference TRBV28 and TRBJ1-1, the CDR3 gives the full variable domain: DVKVTQSSRYLVKRTGEKVFLECVQDMDHENMFWYRQDPGLGLRLIYFSYDVKMKEKGDIPEGYSVSREKKERFSLILESASTNQTSMYLCASSPVFTEAFFGQGTRLTVV.

This clone was found a few times. The chain uses TRBV15 and TRBJ1-4; 7 nucleotides line up with TRBD1. V was clipped by 0 bases and J by 3 bases; unmatched bases: 4. Germline values: CDR1 LNHNV, CDR2 YYDKDF (reference sequence). The CDR3 contains 16 residues. The CDR3 loop is CATSRDAGTANEKLFF. Here the CDR3 DNA reads TGTGCCACCAGCAGAGATGCCGGGACAGCTAATGAAAAACTGTTTTTT.

The V gene is TRBV7-8, the J gene TRBJ1-5; 8 nucleotides match TRBD1. This CDR3 is 14 amino acids long. Germline CDR1 is SGHVS and CDR2 is FQNEAQ. Germline trimming cut 8 bases from V and 6 bases from J; bases unmatched to any gene: 9. In DNA, the CDR3 is TGTGCCAGCGCCTCGGACAGGGCGGGTCAGCCCCAGCATTTT. Residues: CASASDRAGQPQHF.

J is TRBJ2-7 and V is TRBV5-1; 9 bases agree with TRBD2. Germline-derived CDR1 and CDR2 are SGHRS and YFSETQ. V shed 5 bases and J 7 bases; nucleotides not matched to a gene: 16. This CDR3 contains 16 residues. The chain's CDR3 is CASSLGRLAGLSEQYF. CDR3 nucleotide sequence: TGCGCCAGCAGTCTGGGGAGGCTAGCGGGGTTGAGTGAGCAGTACTTC.

This chain joins TRBV7-3 and TRBJ2-1; 7 bases fit TRBD2. Germline CDR1 reads SGHTA; CDR2 reads FQGTGA. The CDR3 is 14 residues long. The V and J ends lost 6 bases and 2 bases, in that order; junction bases with no gene match: 4. CDR3 in amino acids: CASRLSGAYNEQFF. The CDR3, as DNA: TGTGCCAGCAGGTTGAGCGGGGCCTACAATGAGCAGTTCTTC.

J is TRBJ2-5 and V is TRBV25-1; TRBD1 aligns across 10 bases. This CDR3 contains 16 residues. The V segment lost 0 bases and the J segment 5 bases; nucleotides outside the gene matches: 6. Germline CDR1 MGHDK, CDR2 SYGVNS. CDR3 DNA sequence: TGTGCCAGCAGTGAATACAGGACAGGGGGTACTGAGACCCAGTACTTC. This encodes CASSEYRTGGTETQYF.

The chain joins TRBV25-1 to TRBJ1-1; the D gene is possibly TRBD1 (5 bases). Trimming cost V 2 bases and J 6 bases, with 13 bases left between them. Germline-derived CDR1 and CDR2 are MGHDK and SYGVNS. The CDR3 sequence is 14 residues long. CDR3 nucleotides: TGTGCCAGCAGTGAAATTGACAGATGGGCTGAAGCTTTCTTT. The encoded protein is CASSEIDRWAEAFF.

The chain has TRBV4-1 and TRBJ1-4; D not resolved. The V end lost 0 bases, the J end lost 5 bases, and 7 bases lay between the germline ends. The CDR3 spans 14 residues. Germline V gene sequence: CDR1 MGHRA, CDR2 YSYEKL. The CDR3 protein is CASSQDNRNEKLFF. The CDR3 DNA sequence: TGCGCCAGCAGCCAAGACAACCGGAATGAAAAACTGTTTTTT.

The chain combines TRBV18 with TRBJ2-1; 12 nucleotides line up with TRBD2. The CDR3 totals 15 residues. CDR1 is KGHSH and CDR2 is LQKENI in the germline V gene. V shed 6 bases, J shed 6 bases, and the junction held 6 bases outside the gene matches. CDR3 in DNA: TGTGCCAGCTCCTTCACTAGCGGGGGGTTCAATGAGCAGTTCTTC. The encoded protein is CASSFTSGGFNEQFF.

The rearrangement uses TRBV5-1 and TRBJ1-6, with unresolved D. The CDR3 totals 15 residues. Germline CDR1 SGHRS, CDR2 YFSETQ. The V end was cut by 4 bases, the J end by 0 bases, with 8 bases between. CDR3 loop: CASSREISYNSPLHF. The CDR3 DNA is TGCGCCAGCAGCCGCGAGATCTCCTATAATTCACCCCTCCACTTT.

The genes are TRBV28 and TRBJ1-1, with D possibly being TRBD1 (5 bases). CDR1 and CDR2 (germline): MDHEN, SYDVKM. This CDR3 is 14 amino acids long. Between the trimmed V and J ends, which lost 9 bases and 0 bases, there was a span of 14 bases. The CDR3 bases are TGTGCCAGTGAAAGCGGGGCTATGAACACTGAAGCTTTCTTT. It yields the protein CASESGAMNTEAFF.

The V and J genes are TRBV15 and TRBJ1-5; 10 bases map to TRBD1. CDR3 length equals 11 residues. After removal of 5 bases from V and 16 bases from J, the junction contained 5 bases not matched to a gene. The germline gives CDR1 LNHNV, CDR2 YYDKDF (reference sequence). The CDR3 loop is CATSGTGARHF. In nucleotides, the CDR3 is TGTGCCACCAGCGGGACAGGGGCAAGACATTTT.

This clone was seen only a few times. The chain couples TRBV9 to TRBJ1-2; 7 nucleotides line up with TRBD1. V shed 3 bases and J 4 bases; nucleotides not matched to a gene: 6. The CDR3 consists of 14 residues. Germline V gene lookup returns CDR1 SGDLS and CDR2 YYNGEE. Written as DNA, the CDR3 is TGTGCCAGCAGCGCCTCGACAGGGTCCTATGGCTACACCTTC. Translation: CASSASTGSYGYTF.

The chain is built from TRBV19 and TRBJ2-1; possibly TRBD2 for D (6 bases). Germline V gene sequence: CDR1 LNHDA, CDR2 SQIVND (reference sequence). V gave up 7 bases and J gave up 8 bases, with 12 bases separating them. CDR3 length: 12 amino acids. The CDR3 protein is CASKDYTDEQFF. CDR3 in DNA: TGTGCCAGTAAGGACTATACCGATGAGCAGTTCTTC. Looking up the rest from reference TRBV19 and TRBJ2-1 gives the full variable domain: DGGITQSPKYLFRKEGQNVTLSCEQNLNHDAMYWYRQDPGQGLRLIYYSQIVNDFQKGDIAEGYSVSREKKESFPLTVTSAQKNPTAFYLCASKDYTDEQFFGPGTRLTVL.

CDR3 protein: CASSSTQRQGQGYTF. The CDR3, as DNA: TGCGCCAGCAGCTCTACCCAACGACAGGGCCAAGGCTACACCTTC. The chain has TRBV5-1 and TRBJ1-2; 7 nucleotides align to TRBD1. Germline CDR1 SGHRS, CDR2 YFSETQ. Trimming removed 3 bases from V and 8 bases from J; junction bases left unmatched: 13. CDR3 length: 15 amino acids.

This sequence joins TRBV18 and TRBJ2-3; D uncertain. V was cut by 6 bases and J by 5 bases, with 15 bases left in between. CDR1 KGHSH and CDR2 LQKENI come from the germline V gene. CDR3 length: 14 residues. The CDR3 here is CASSPASYGDTQYF. The CDR3 DNA sequence: TGTGCCAGCTCGCCCGCGAGCTATGGAGATACGCAGTATTTT.

This clone turned up a few times. The genes are TRBV2 and TRBJ2-3; the match to TRBD1 covers 8 bases. The J segment lost 1 base and the V segment lost 5 bases, leaving 2 bases of the junction unmatched. The germline V gene encodes CDR1 SNHLY and CDR2 FYNNEI. This CDR3 has 14 amino acids. In nucleotides, the CDR3 is TGTGCCAGCAGTCCAGGGGGCGGCACAGATACGCAGTATTTT. It yields the protein CASSPGGGTDTQYF.

The chain recombines TRBV5-1 with TRBJ2-7; 9 nucleotides agree with TRBD1. The CDR3 runs to 13 residues. The V and J ends lost 5 bases and 5 bases, in that order; junction bases with no gene match: 5. Germline CDR1 and CDR2: SGHRS and YFSETQ. CDR3 DNA sequence: TGCGCCAGCAGTGAACAGGGGGCGGACGAGCAGTACTTC. It specifies CASSEQGADEQYF.

The J gene is TRBJ2-3, the V gene TRBV7-9; 8 nucleotides match TRBD2. Germline loops: CDR1 SEHNR, CDR2 FQNEAQ (reference sequence). The CDR3 runs 17 residues. Trimming took 5 bases from V and 2 from J; bases not matched to a gene: 12. This CDR3 reads CASSLLTSGGDTDTQYF. In DNA, the CDR3 is TGTGCCAGCAGCCTCCTTACCAGCGGGGGTGACACAGATACGCAGTATTTT.

In this sample, this clone turned up a few times. The rearrangement uses TRBV5-1 and TRBJ2-5, with 12 bases fitting TRBD2. Germline loops: CDR1 SGHRS, CDR2 YFSETQ. This CDR3 is built from 17 residues. With 1 base clipped from V and 0 bases from J, the junction kept 4 bases outside the gene matches. CDR3 loop: CASSLLAGGPYQETQYF. The CDR3 DNA sequence: TGCGCCAGCAGCTTGCTAGCGGGGGGGCCGTACCAAGAGACCCAGTACTTC.

The chain uses TRBV28 and TRBJ2-7; 8 nucleotides agree with TRBD1. Unmatched junction bases numbered 10, after V lost 6 bases and J lost 0 bases. The germline V gene encodes CDR1 MDHEN and CDR2 SYDVKM. The CDR3 is made up of 16 amino acids. The chain's CDR3 is CASSRWGTGSSYEQYF. As DNA, the CDR3 is TGTGCCAGCAGCCGATGGGGGACAGGCAGCTCCTACGAGCAGTACTTC.

This clone was seen more than once but under ten times. This chain connects TRBV29-1 to TRBJ2-4; possible D gene TRBD1, 6 bases. Between the trimmed V and J ends, which lost 1 base and 0 bases, there was a span of 19 bases. Per germline, CDR1 SQVTM and CDR2 ANQGSEA. The CDR3 consists of 18 residues. CDR3 bases: TGCAGCGTTGAAGCACGACCCGGGACACCGCTAGCCAAAAACATTCAGTACTTC. This translates into CSVEARPGTPLAKNIQYF.

The rearrangement uses TRBV7-9 and TRBJ1-5; no definite D call. The CDR3 length is 13 residues. V was shortened by 1 base and J by 6 bases, with 7 bases between the two germline ends. Per the germline V gene, CDR1 is SEHNR and CDR2 is FQNEAQ (reference sequence). For the CDR3, the DNA is TGTGCCAGCAGCTTAGGGGAGGTTCAGCCCCAGCATTTT. Protein product: CASSLGEVQPQHF.

Here the CDR3 reads CASSVGGSGDYNEQFF. CDR3 DNA sequence: TGTGCCAGCAGCGTAGGGGGTAGCGGGGACTACAATGAGCAGTTCTTC. V usage is TRBV9 and J usage is TRBJ2-1, with 8 bases matching TRBD2. The ends lost 0 bases at V and 3 bases at J; junction bases unmatched: 5. This CDR3 has 16 amino acids. Germline assignment: CDR1 SGDLS and CDR2 YYNGEE.